This passage covers 14 T cell receptor beta chains from one sample sequenced in a study of cytomegalovirus exposure and HLA in healthy donors. Primers for the PCR totalled 60 Vbeta and 13 Jbeta. The table came from immunoSEQ multiplex PCR; TCRdb's copy has only in-frame clones and leaves some out. The sample contains about 190,000 clones, about 88% of which appear only once. Sequencing used PBMCs. These receptors originate from a woman aged 18-29 years in good health and CMV-seronegative.

This clone was counted between two and nine times. This rearrangement joins TRBV4-3 to TRBJ2-2; D unclear. V shed 2 bases and J shed 2 bases, with 15 bases lying between them. Germline CDR1 and CDR2: LGHNA and YSLEER. The CDR3 is 17 residues long. The DNA for the CDR3 is TGCGCCAGCAGCCAAAGGATTTTCGACACAAACACCGGGGAGCTGTTTTTT. Protein: CASSQRIFDTNTGELFF.

The chain uses TRBV19 and TRBJ2-7; possible D gene TRBD2, 5 bases. Trimming shortened V by 10 bases and J by 0 bases, and 22 bases separated the two germline ends. Germline V gives CDR1 LNHDA, CDR2 SQIVND (reference sequence). The CDR3 has 16 amino acids. The CDR3 DNA reads as TGTGCCACCCACCCCGGAGGCGGGCCCCGCTCCTACGAGCAGTACTTC. Amino acids: CATHPGGGPRSYEQYF. The variable domain in full, completed from reference TRBV19 and TRBJ2-7, reads DGGITQSPKYLFRKEGQNVTLSCEQNLNHDAMYWYRQDPGQGLRLIYYSQIVNDFQKGDIAEGYSVSREKKESFPLTVTSAQKNPTAFYLCATHPGGGPRSYEQYFGPGTRLTVT.

The V and J genes are TRBV5-1 and TRBJ2-1, with D possibly TRBD1 on 6 matching bases. V lost 1 base and J 4 bases, leaving 33 bases between the germline ends. The CDR3 totals 22 residues. The germline gives CDR1 SGHRS, CDR2 YFSETQ. The CDR3 is CASSLRLDYPRLEDRSYNEQFF. The CDR3 DNA sequence: TGCGCCAGCAGCTTGCGATTGGATTACCCCCGCCTGGAGGACAGATCTTACAATGAGCAGTTCTTC.

The CDR3 sequence is CASSIFAGSGNTIYF. For the CDR3, the DNA is TGTGCCAGTAGTATATTTGCGGGCTCTGGAAACACCATATATTTT. The rearrangement links TRBV19 to TRBJ1-3; D is uncertain. CDR1 and CDR2 from the germline V gene are LNHDA and SQIVND (reference sequence). V lost 2 bases, J lost 0 bases, and 8 bases lay in between. This CDR3 has 15 amino acids. Full variable domain (missing parts from reference TRBV19 and TRBJ1-3): DGGITQSPKYLFRKEGQNVTLSCEQNLNHDAMYWYRQDPGQGLRLIYYSQIVNDFQKGDIAEGYSVSREKKESFPLTVTSAQKNPTAFYLCASSIFAGSGNTIYFGEGSWLTVV.

CDR3 bases: TGTGCCAGCTCTCTGCGCCAAGAGACCCAGTACTTC. Residues: CASSLRQETQYF. The chain joins TRBV6-1 to TRBJ2-5; no definite D call. Germline lookup yields CDR1 MNHNS and CDR2 SASEGT. The V end lost 8 bases, the J end lost 1 base, and 8 bases lay between the germline ends. The CDR3 length is 12 residues.

V usage is TRBV30 and J usage is TRBJ1-2, with D uncertain. Trimming removed 0 bases from V and 4 bases from J, with 12 bases in between. The CDR3 spans 14 residues. Germline V lookup: CDR1 GTSNPN, CDR2 SVGIG (reference sequence). Here the CDR3 reads CAWSVRGHSYGYTF. CDR3 nucleotides: TGTGCCTGGAGTGTGAGAGGGCATAGCTATGGCTACACCTTC.

This clone showed up just once. The V call is TRBV6-5, the J call TRBJ2-5; 9 bases line up with TRBD2. There are 15 residues in the CDR3. Germline V gives CDR1 MNHEY, CDR2 SVGAGI. The ends lost 4 bases at V and 5 bases at J; junction bases unmatched: 8. CDR3 coding DNA: TGTGCCAGCAGTTGGGGACTAGCAGGCGGGGAGACCCAGTACTTC. Amino acids: CASSWGLAGGETQYF.

The V call is TRBV9, the J call TRBJ2-1; maybe TRBD1 (6 bases). Germline assignment: CDR1 SGDLS and CDR2 YYNGEE. This CDR3 has 13 amino acids. The V and J ends lost 6 bases and 9 bases respectively, with 16 bases between them. As DNA, the CDR3 is TGTGCCAGCACGATCGGGACATTCGGTGAGCAGTTCTTC. Its translation is CASTIGTFGEQFF.

The chain employs TRBV9 and TRBJ2-1, with TRBD2 identical over 10 bases. Trimming took 4 bases from V and 7 from J; bases not matched to a gene: 11. The CDR3 totals 16 residues. CDR1 and CDR2 from the germline V gene are SGDLS and YYNGEE. CDR3 nucleotide sequence: TGTGCCAGCAGCCAAAGGGCTAGCGGGAGTTGGAATGAGCAGTTCTTC. The encoded protein is CASSQRASGSWNEQFF.

This chain connects TRBV6-1 to TRBJ1-5, with 8 bases identical to TRBD1. V shed 3 bases, J shed 9 bases, and the junction held 4 bases outside the gene matches. The CDR3 extends over 13 amino acids. Germline CDR1 is MNHNS and CDR2 is SASEGT. CDR3 DNA: TGTGCCAGCAGTGACAGGGGGCTCTGGCCCCAGCATTTT. Its protein is CASSDRGLWPQHF.

The sample holds one count of this clone. The V and J genes are TRBV7-9 and TRBJ2-3, with D maybe TRBD2 (6 bases). V lost 8 bases to trimming and J lost 8 bases, with 20 bases between them. CDR1 and CDR2 (germline): SEHNR, FQNEAQ (reference sequence). The CDR3 contains 14 residues. The CDR3 sequence is CASLVGGTRGTQYF. DNA for the CDR3: TGTGCCAGCTTGGTGGGGGGTACAAGGGGTACGCAGTATTTT.

The V gene is TRBV18, the J gene TRBJ2-1; TRBD1 matches 7 bases. CDR3 length: 13 amino acids. The germline V gene encodes CDR1 KGHSH and CDR2 LQKENI. The V and J ends lost 5 bases and 3 bases, in that order; junction bases with no gene match: 1. The chain's CDR3 is CASSGTVYNEQFF. The CDR3 coding sequence is TGTGCCAGCTCAGGGACAGTCTACAATGAGCAGTTCTTC.

The V gene is TRBV5-1, the J gene TRBJ1-1; no reliable D call. V dropped 3 bases and J dropped 5 bases, with 14 bases sitting between them. CDR3 size: 14 residues. The germline V gene has CDR1 SGHRS and CDR2 YFSETQ. CDR3 amino acids: CASSSGQQATEAFF. The CDR3 nucleotides are TGCGCCAGCAGCTCGGGTCAACAAGCGACTGAAGCTTTCTTT.

In its sample, this clone was seen once. The J gene is TRBJ2-2, the V gene TRBV29-1; TRBD2 matches 7 bases. V was clipped by 3 bases and J by 6 bases; unmatched bases: 1. CDR3 size: 12 residues. CDR1 SQVTM and CDR2 ANQGSEA come from the germline V gene. CDR3: CSVEGGAGELFF. CDR3 DNA sequence: TGCAGCGTTGAGGGAGGGGCCGGGGAGCTGTTTTTT.